This T cell receptor beta chain originates from a study of cytotoxic CD8 clonotypes in ibrutinib-treated CLL. Germline V lookup: CDR1 SGHRS, CDR2 YFSETQ. V lost 3 bases and J 9 bases, leaving 16 bases between the germline ends. The CDR3 runs to 14 residues. TCRdb's copy holds only in-frame clones and misses some; the assay was immunoSEQ multiplex PCR. The sample includes roughly 170,000 clones, under 90% of them seen just once. The rearrangement uses TRBV5-1 and TRBJ2-1; D is tentatively TRBD1 or TRBD2 (6 bases each). The TCR was taken from a human donor with chronic lymphocytic leukemia. The sequencing here drew on PBMCs, taken after 24 months of ibrutinib treatment. The CDR3, as DNA: TGCGCCAGCAGCTGGCTTGGGGGGCAGGGTGAGCAGTTCTTC. Translation: CASSWLGGQGEQFF.